The 22 T cell receptor beta chains below come from one sample, sequenced in a study of T cell responses to AZD1222 COVID-19 vaccine listed by TCRdb under 2021. The library came from the immunoSEQ multiplex PCR assay. The table comes from immuneACCESS by way of TCRdb, which keeps in-frame sequences with V and J called. Part of the clones is missing from these tables; in studies checked, under half for an unresolved V gene and the rest for unknown reasons. The sample data list fewer than 30,000 clones, and roughly 86% of these were observed just once. 6% to 8% of the sample is in the top ten clones. The time point label for this specimen denotes: about 28 days (+/-7) after the second vaccine dose. The input for sequencing was peripheral blood, taken 28 days after the second AZD1222 dose. These receptor sequences come from an adult who received the AZD1222 COVID-19 vaccine.

The chain uses TRBV28 and TRBJ2-1; the match to TRBD2 covers 12 bases. Trimming cost V 7 bases and J 4 bases; bases outside gene matches: 8. CDR1 and CDR2 (germline): MDHEN, SYDVKM. The CDR3 runs 16 residues. CDR3 sequence reads: CASTVYTSGRYNEQFF. In DNA form, the CDR3 reads TGTGCCAGCACTGTTTATACTAGCGGGAGGTACAATGAGCAGTTCTTC.

J is TRBJ2-7 and V is TRBV30, with 9 nucleotides matching TRBD1. V shed 4 bases, J shed 2 bases, and the junction held 3 bases outside the gene matches. This CDR3 spans 13 amino acids. Germline CDR1 and CDR2: GTSNPN and SVGIG (reference sequence). The CDR3 nucleotides read TGTGCCTGGATTCGACAGGGGGCCTACGAGCAGTACTTC. The encoded protein is CAWIRQGAYEQYF. The complete variable domain, with remaining parts taken from reference TRBV30 and TRBJ2-7, reads SQTIHQWPATLVQPVGSPLSLECTVEGTSNPNLYWYRQAAGRGLQLLFYSVGIGQISSEVPQNLSASRPQDRQFILSSKKLLLSDSGFYLCAWIRQGAYEQYFGPGTRLTVT.

V gene TRBV29-1 combines with J gene TRBJ2-5, with 11 positions matching TRBD2. With V trimmed by 6 bases and J by 1 base, 13 bases remained unmatched. CDR1 and CDR2 from the germline V gene are SQVTM and ANQGSEA. CDR3 length: 17 amino acids. The CDR3 nucleotides are TGCAGCGTGGGAAGGTTAACTAGCGGGGGTACCCAAGAGACCCAGTACTTC. It encodes CSVGRLTSGGTQETQYF.

The gene calls are TRBV3-1 (or the pseudogene TRBV3-2) and TRBJ2-7, with a tentative D call TRBD1 (5 bases). Per germline, CDR1 LGHDT and CDR2 YNNKEL (reference sequence). The CDR3 is 14 amino acids. Trimming left V 1 base short and J 4 bases short, with 11 bases between. The CDR3 loop is CASSQGQGWYEQYF. CDR3 coding DNA: TGTGCCAGCAGCCAAGGGCAGGGATGGTACGAGCAGTACTTC.

The chain is built from TRBV5-4 and TRBJ2-3, with D possibly being TRBD1 or TRBD2 (5 bases each). V lost 1 base to trimming and J lost 2 bases, with 11 bases between them. The CDR3 runs 15 residues. Germline loops: CDR1 SGHNT, CDR2 YYREEE (reference sequence). As DNA, the CDR3 is TGTGCCAGCAGCTTGTCGATGGGACCCACAGATACGCAGTATTTT. It is translated as CASSLSMGPTDTQYF.

V usage is TRBV7-8 and J usage is TRBJ2-3; possible D gene TRBD2, 6 bases. Germline CDR1 SGHVS, CDR2 FQNEAQ. This CDR3 has 15 amino acids. Between the trimmed V and J ends, which lost 5 bases and 1 base, there was a span of 13 bases. The CDR3 nucleotides are TGTGCCAGCAGCCCTTTAAGCGGGCGCACAGATACGCAGTATTTT. Its protein is CASSPLSGRTDTQYF.

The chain carries TRBV5-1 and TRBJ2-1, with a tentative D call TRBD1 (6 bases). CDR3 size: 16 residues. The germline V and J ends were trimmed by 4 bases and 8 bases, with 22 bases remaining between them. Per germline, CDR1 SGHRS and CDR2 YFSETQ. The CDR3 reads CASSRKQGYSSDEQFF. Written as DNA, the CDR3 is TGCGCCAGCAGCAGGAAACAGGGTTACTCCTCCGATGAGCAGTTCTTC.

This clone was seen a handful of times. This sequence joins TRBV5-1 and TRBJ1-3, with D hard to call. The ends were cut back, 4 bases at V and 0 bases at J, with 14 bases in the middle. CDR1 and CDR2 (germline): SGHRS, YFSETQ. The CDR3 length is 16 residues. CDR3 sequence: CASSPESYRSGNTIYF. In DNA, the CDR3 is TGCGCCAGCAGCCCGGAGAGCTACCGCTCTGGAAACACCATATATTTT.

The chain links TRBV4-1 to TRBJ2-5; TRBD2 is a possible D gene (5 bases). Germline lookup yields CDR1 MGHRA and CDR2 YSYEKL. The CDR3 covers 17 residues. The V gene lost 0 bases and the J gene lost 5 bases, with 19 bases spanning the gap. The CDR3 DNA follows: TGCGCCAGCAGCCAAGATCGTTTGCAGCGGACTGGGGAGACCCAGTACTTC. This sequence encodes CASSQDRLQRTGETQYF.

This chain uses TRBV7-9 with TRBJ1-4; TRBD1 might be the D (6 bases). Germline CDR1 and CDR2: SEHNR and FQNEAQ (reference sequence). The CDR3 covers 18 residues. Trimming stripped 4 bases from V and 4 bases from J, with 22 bases between. The CDR3 sequence: CASSSTDRMDAVNEKLFF. CDR3 DNA sequence: TGTGCCAGCAGCTCTACTGACAGGATGGATGCCGTTAATGAAAAACTGTTTTTT.

This clone was seen just once. No DNA is shown, since the ends of the CDR3 on it are uncertain; the CDR3 is the one TCRdb lists. The chain combines TRBV2 with TRBJ1-5. The CDR3 is 15 residues long, ends included. Looked up from germline, CDR1 is SNHLY and CDR2 is FYNNEI. This CDR3 reads CASSVTFGENQPQHF.

V usage is TRBV28 and J usage is TRBJ1-6; D gene uncertain. The CDR3 length is 15 residues. V lost 11 bases to trimming and J lost 4 bases, with 18 bases between them. CDR1 is MDHEN, CDR2 SYDVKM, per germline. The CDR3: CAESLGFRYNSPLHF. CDR3 in DNA: TGTGCCGAAAGCCTGGGGTTTCGGTATAATTCACCCCTCCACTTT.

V gene TRBV6-2 or TRBV6-3 combines with J gene TRBJ2-1; 13 nucleotides match TRBD2. The CDR3 is 15 residues long. Germline CDR1 MNHEY, CDR2 SVGEGT. Trimming cost V 5 bases and J 4 bases; bases outside gene matches: 2. The CDR3 region is CASSLLAGGYNEQFF. In DNA form, the CDR3 reads TGTGCCAGCAGTCTACTAGCGGGGGGGTACAATGAGCAGTTCTTC.

The chain carries TRBV5-1 and TRBJ2-3; perhaps TRBD1 as D (6 bases). The V end was cut by 2 bases, the J end by 6 bases, with 10 bases between. This CDR3 is built from 13 residues. CDR1 SGHRS and CDR2 YFSETQ come from the germline V gene. The CDR3 region is CASSFPGEDTQYF. The CDR3 DNA sequence: TGCGCCAGCAGCTTTCCAGGGGAGGATACGCAGTATTTT.

This chain joins TRBV24-1 and TRBJ1-2; no definite D call. The CDR3 contains 12 residues. Germline values: CDR1 KGHDR, CDR2 SFDVKD. With 1 base removed from V and 8 bases from J, the gap between germline ends came to 7 bases. In DNA, the CDR3 is TGTGCCACCAGTGATTTCACGGAGGGCTACACCTTC. Translated: CATSDFTEGYTF.

This clone came up a few times. This sequence joins TRBV5-5 and TRBJ2-7; D might be TRBD1 (6 bases). Germline loops: CDR1 SGHKS, CDR2 YYEKEE (reference sequence). CDR3 size: 18 residues. Trimming cost V 2 bases and J 2 bases, with 23 bases left between them. The CDR3 loop is CASSLQGPTETAPYEQYF. The CDR3 DNA is TGTGCCAGCAGCTTACAGGGACCCACTGAAACGGCGCCCTACGAGCAGTACTTC.

The rearrangement uses TRBV28 and TRBJ2-7; no definite D call. The CDR3 covers 15 residues. Germline CDR1 reads MDHEN; CDR2 reads SYDVKM. Trimming took off 4 bases at V and 3 bases at J, with 16 bases between the two ends. CDR3 sequence reads: CASSSRASLHYEQYF. The CDR3 DNA reads TGTGCCAGCAGTTCCCGGGCCTCGTTACACTACGAGCAGTACTTC. Supplemented by reference TRBV28 and TRBJ2-7, the full variable domain reads DVKVTQSSRYLVKRTGEKVFLECVQDMDHENMFWYRQDPGLGLRLIYFSYDVKMKEKGDIPEGYSVSREKKERFSLILESASTNQTSMYLCASSSRASLHYEQYFGPGTRLTVT.

DNA for the CDR3: TGCGCCAGCAGCTTTTCTGGACAGGACTATGGCTACACCTTC. It specifies CASSFSGQDYGYTF. The chain combines TRBV5-1 with TRBJ1-2, with 7 bases fitting TRBD1. V lost 2 bases to trimming and J lost 3 bases; unmatched junction nucleotides: 4. The germline gives CDR1 SGHRS, CDR2 YFSETQ. The CDR3 is 14 amino acids.

V is TRBV7-3 and J is TRBJ2-3; TRBD1 or TRBD2 may be the D gene (5 bases each). V was clipped by 5 bases and J by 5 bases, with 11 bases between them. Germline V gene data show CDR1 as SGHTA and CDR2 as FQGTGA. The CDR3 runs 13 residues. The CDR3 sequence is CASSPGGQDTQYF. DNA of the CDR3: TGTGCCAGCAGCCCTGGGGGTCAAGATACGCAGTATTTT.

The genes are TRBV2 and TRBJ2-4; TRBD2 aligns across 9 bases. CDR3 length: 13 residues. The trim removed 4 bases at V and 6 bases at J, leaving 1 base unmatched. Germline V lookup: CDR1 SNHLY, CDR2 FYNNEI. The CDR3 sequence is CASSAGLANIQYF. For the CDR3, the DNA is TGTGCCAGCAGTGCGGGACTAGCAAACATTCAGTACTTC.

J is TRBJ2-7 and V is TRBV7-2, with 10 bases fitting TRBD2. The V and J ends lost 3 bases and 7 bases, in that order; junction bases with no gene match: 6. CDR1 is SGHTA, CDR2 FQGNSA, per germline. The CDR3 spans 14 residues. The CDR3 protein is CASSFASGSGEQYF. CDR3 in DNA: TGTGCCAGCAGCTTCGCTAGCGGGAGTGGAGAGCAGTACTTC.

This clone was observed a single time. The chain recombines TRBV7-9 with TRBJ2-7; 11 positions match TRBD1. The CDR3 has 19 amino acids. Germline CDR1 and CDR2: SEHNR and FQNEAQ (reference sequence). The V gene end was trimmed by 3 bases and the J gene end by 1 base; junction bases not matched to a gene: 14. The CDR3 DNA reads as TGTGCCAGCAGCTTCACACGGACAGGGGGCTTGAGTTCGTCCTACGAGCAGTACTTC. Amino acids: CASSFTRTGGLSSSYEQYF.